This paragraph covers one TCR beta chain sequence. This sample was taken from a study of blood T cell repertoires in COVID-19. Study-wide context: Italy, Spain and the United States were the sources of the convalescent and acute COVID-19 samples.

Measured with immunoSEQ multiplex PCR; TCRdb has only the in-frame clones, and not every one. The table records 250,000 to 300,000 clones, around four fifths of them present only once. The CDR3 totals 15 residues. CDR1 and CDR2 from the germline V gene are SGDLS and YYNGEE. With V trimmed by 0 bases and J by 5 bases, 1 base remained unmatched. The chain recombines TRBV9 with TRBJ2-7, with 14 positions matching TRBD2. The clonotype was recovered from a man older than 75 with acute or convalescent COVID-19. Source material: peripheral blood. Written as DNA, the CDR3 is TGTGCCAGCAGCGTAGGGGGACTAGCGGGAGACGAGCAGTACTTC. Protein: CASSVGGLAGDEQYF.